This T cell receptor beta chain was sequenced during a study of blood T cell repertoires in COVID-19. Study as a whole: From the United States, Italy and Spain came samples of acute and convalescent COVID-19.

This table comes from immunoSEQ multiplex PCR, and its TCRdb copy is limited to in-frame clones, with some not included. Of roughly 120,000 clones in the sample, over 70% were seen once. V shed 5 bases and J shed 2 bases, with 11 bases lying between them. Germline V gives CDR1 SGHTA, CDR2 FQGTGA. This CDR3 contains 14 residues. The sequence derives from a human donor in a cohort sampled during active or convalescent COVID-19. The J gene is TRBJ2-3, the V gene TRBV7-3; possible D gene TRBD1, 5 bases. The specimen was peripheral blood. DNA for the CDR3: TGTGCCAGCAGCCGGTCACAGGCCACAGATACGCAGTATTTT. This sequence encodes CASSRSQATDTQYF.